A selection of T cell receptor beta chains follows, all from one sample in a study of cytomegalovirus exposure and HLA in healthy donors. Assay: immunoSEQ multiplex PCR; the TCRdb copy retains only in-frame clones and omits some. Of some 120,000 clones in the sample, roughly 78% were seen once. The sequenced sample consisted of PBMCs. The origin of the receptors is a male donor in good health and CMV-seronegative. Both conserved end residues are part of each CDR3. Each record gives: V gene, J gene, D gene, clone size, CDR3 protein, CDR3 DNA. The D gene is left open where the match is weak. Some rows have no size entry. The others give once, few or many, or a class for an expanded clone.

v_gene: TRBV29-1
j_gene: TRBJ1-5
d_gene: TRBD1
abundance: NA
CDR3aa: CSVGGGIDQPQHF
CDR3nt: TGCAGCGTTGGAGGGGGCATTGATCAGCCCCAGCATTTT

v_gene: TRBV28
j_gene: TRBJ1-4
d_gene: NA
abundance: NA
CDR3aa: CASSFRARGGNEKLFF
CDR3nt: TGTGCCAGCAGTTTCCGGGCCCGGGGGGGTAATGAAAAACTGTTTTTT

v_gene: TRBV7-9
j_gene: TRBJ1-2
d_gene: NA
abundance: NA
CDR3aa: CASSLDGGLPNGYTF
CDR3nt: TGTGCCAGCAGCTTAGATGGGGGACTCCCCAATGGCTACACCTTC

v_gene: TRBV5-1
j_gene: TRBJ2-6
d_gene: NA
abundance: NA
CDR3aa: CASSPFRDSGANGLTF
CDR3nt: TGCGCCAGCAGCCCCTTCAGGGACTCTGGGGCCAACGGCCTGACTTTC

v_gene: TRBV7-2
j_gene: TRBJ1-4
d_gene: NA
abundance: NA
CDR3aa: CASSPRGLGPQLFF
CDR3nt: TGTGCCAGCAGTCCTAGGGGTCTCGGGCCTCAACTGTTTTTT

v_gene: TRBV18
j_gene: TRBJ2-3
d_gene: TRBD2
abundance: NA
CDR3aa: CASSPPGTSTDTQYF
CDR3nt: TGTGCCAGCTCACCACCGGGGACTAGTACCGATACGCAGTATTTT

v_gene: TRBV19
j_gene: TRBJ1-2
d_gene: TRBD1
abundance: NA
CDR3aa: CASRYGDSHENGYTF
CDR3nt: TGTGCCAGTAGATATGGGGACAGTCACGAGAATGGCTACACCTTC

v_gene: TRBV6-6
j_gene: TRBJ2-1
d_gene: NA
abundance: few
CDR3aa: CASSYSIDGGNEQFF
CDR3nt: TGTGCCAGCAGTTACTCGATTGATGGGGGGAATGAGCAGTTCTTC

v_gene: TRBV6-5
j_gene: TRBJ1-3
d_gene: NA
abundance: NA
CDR3aa: CASSYVLGVGNTIYF
CDR3nt: TGTGCCAGCAGTTACGTACTGGGAGTCGGAAACACCATATATTTT

v_gene: TRBV28
j_gene: TRBJ1-2
d_gene: NA
abundance: NA
CDR3aa: CASVAGTRGGYTF
CDR3nt: TGTGCCAGCGTGGCAGGAACGCGGGGTGGCTACACCTTC

v_gene: TRBV19
j_gene: TRBJ2-7
d_gene: NA
abundance: NA
CDR3aa: CASSIPGYEQYF
CDR3nt: TGTGCCAGTAGTATTCCAGGATACGAGCAGTACTTC

v_gene: TRBV5-1
j_gene: TRBJ1-3
d_gene: TRBD1
abundance: NA
CDR3aa: CASSLTGDPSGNTIYF
CDR3nt: TGCGCCAGCAGCTTGACAGGGGATCCCTCTGGAAACACCATATATTTT

v_gene: TRBV5-1
j_gene: TRBJ2-7
d_gene: TRBD2
abundance: NA
CDR3aa: CASSSSGSLIEQYF
CDR3nt: TGCGCCAGCAGCTCTAGCGGGAGTCTCATCGAGCAGTACTTC

v_gene: TRBV9
j_gene: TRBJ2-2
d_gene: NA
abundance: NA
CDR3aa: CASSERAGELFF
CDR3nt: TGTGCCAGCAGCGAGAGGGCCGGGGAGCTGTTTTTT

v_gene: TRBV12-2
j_gene: TRBJ2-3
d_gene: NA
abundance: NA
CDR3aa: CASRLVSAGGHPTDTQYF
CDR3nt: TGTGCAAGTCGCTTAGTTTCAGCGGGGGGGCATCCCACAGATACGCAGTATTTT

v_gene: TRBV5-4
j_gene: TRBJ2-1
d_gene: TRBD2
abundance: NA
CDR3aa: CASSLRLADNNEQFF
CDR3nt: TGTGCCAGCAGCTTGAGACTAGCGGACAACAATGAGCAGTTCTTC

v_gene: TRBV27
j_gene: TRBJ1-5
d_gene: NA
abundance: NA
CDR3aa: CASSLLGQPQHF
CDR3nt: TGTGCCAGCAGTTTACTAGGCCAGCCCCAGCATTTT

v_gene: TRBV2
j_gene: TRBJ2-5
d_gene: NA
abundance: NA
CDR3aa: CASSEAGSRHQETQYF
CDR3nt: TGTGCCAGCAGTGAAGCCGGGTCCCGCCACCAAGAGACCCAGTACTTC

v_gene: TRBV27
j_gene: TRBJ1-1
d_gene: TRBD1
abundance: NA
CDR3aa: CASSLSGTGNTEAFF
CDR3nt: TGTGCCAGCAGTTTATCGGGGACAGGGAACACTGAAGCTTTCTTT

v_gene: TRBV11-2
j_gene: TRBJ2-2
d_gene: NA
abundance: NA
CDR3aa: CASSLLARNTGELFF
CDR3nt: TGTGCCAGCAGCTTACTCGCTAGGAACACCGGGGAGCTGTTTTTT

v_gene: TRBV30
j_gene: TRBJ1-1
d_gene: NA
abundance: NA
CDR3aa: CAWSVLNTEAFF
CDR3nt: TGTGCCTGGAGTGTACTCAACACTGAAGCTTTCTTT

v_gene: TRBV19
j_gene: TRBJ2-5
d_gene: TRBD1
abundance: NA
CDR3aa: CASSIRGPQETQYF
CDR3nt: TGTGCCAGTAGTATAAGGGGGCCCCAAGAGACCCAGTACTTC

v_gene: TRBV27
j_gene: TRBJ1-1
d_gene: NA
abundance: NA
CDR3aa: CASSPDRPRGTEAFF
CDR3nt: TGTGCCAGCAGCCCCGACAGGCCGAGGGGCACTGAAGCTTTCTTT

v_gene: TRBV7-8
j_gene: TRBJ1-6
d_gene: NA
abundance: NA
CDR3aa: CASSLRQNNSPLHF
CDR3nt: TGTGCCAGCAGCTTACGACAGAATAATTCACCCCTCCACTTT

v_gene: TRBV25-1
j_gene: TRBJ2-5
d_gene: TRBD2
abundance: NA
CDR3aa: CASSRGVEGREGETQYF
CDR3nt: TGTGCCAGCAGCCGGGGGGTAGAGGGGAGGGAAGGAGAGACCCAGTACTTC

v_gene: TRBV28
j_gene: TRBJ1-6
d_gene: NA
abundance: NA
CDR3aa: CASGLWALGLPLHF
CDR3nt: TGTGCCAGCGGTCTGTGGGCGCTGGGTTTACCCCTCCACTTT

v_gene: TRBV4-2
j_gene: TRBJ2-2
d_gene: NA
abundance: NA
CDR3aa: CASSQDSWVSANTGELFF
CDR3nt: TGTGCCAGCAGCCAAGATAGTTGGGTCAGCGCGAACACCGGGGAGCTGTTTTTT

v_gene: TRBV2
j_gene: TRBJ2-7
d_gene: TRBD2
abundance: NA
CDR3aa: CASGGLAGDNEQYF
CDR3nt: TGTGCCAGCGGTGGACTAGCGGGAGATAACGAGCAGTACTTC

v_gene: TRBV10-3
j_gene: TRBJ2-5
d_gene: TRBD1
abundance: NA
CDR3aa: CATRDRTNQETQYF
CDR3nt: TGTGCCACCAGGGACAGGACTAACCAAGAGACCCAGTACTTC

v_gene: TRBV27
j_gene: TRBJ2-7
d_gene: TRBD2
abundance: NA
CDR3aa: CASNSPGGAAEQYF
CDR3nt: TGTGCCAGCAACTCCCCCGGGGGGGCTGCCGAGCAGTACTTC

v_gene: TRBV18
j_gene: TRBJ2-7
d_gene: NA
abundance: NA
CDR3aa: CASSLIDLRNEQYF
CDR3nt: TGTGCCAGCTCACTGATAGATCTTAGAAACGAGCAGTACTTC

v_gene: TRBV5-1
j_gene: TRBJ2-7
d_gene: TRBD2
abundance: few
CDR3aa: CASSLTSGSLNEQYF
CDR3nt: TGCGCCAGCAGCTTGACTAGCGGGAGCCTCAACGAGCAGTACTTC

v_gene: TRBV2
j_gene: TRBJ2-7
d_gene: TRBD1
abundance: NA
CDR3aa: CASRAETPNRDRVYEQYF
CDR3nt: TGTGCCAGCAGGGCAGAGACTCCCAACCGGGACAGGGTTTACGAGCAGTACTTC

v_gene: TRBV10-1
j_gene: TRBJ2-3
d_gene: NA
abundance: NA
CDR3aa: CASSDGTFFRTDTQYF
CDR3nt: TGCGCCAGCAGCGACGGGACTTTTTTCCGCACAGATACGCAGTATTTT

v_gene: TRBV18
j_gene: TRBJ1-1
d_gene: TRBD1
abundance: NA
CDR3aa: CASSPMGQEAFF
CDR3nt: TGTGCCAGCTCACCTATGGGACAGGAAGCTTTCTTT

v_gene: TRBV7-6
j_gene: TRBJ2-2
d_gene: NA
abundance: NA
CDR3aa: CASSYTSGAGGELFF
CDR3nt: TGTGCCAGCAGCTACACCTCAGGGGCTGGCGGGGAGCTGTTTTTT

v_gene: TRBV29-1
j_gene: TRBJ1-1
d_gene: NA
abundance: NA
CDR3aa: CSVEGTMNTEAFF
CDR3nt: TGCAGCGTTGAAGGGACTATGAACACTGAAGCTTTCTTT

v_gene: TRBV6-5
j_gene: TRBJ1-1
d_gene: NA
abundance: NA
CDR3aa: CASSKTENTEAFF
CDR3nt: TGTGCCAGCAGTAAGACAGAGAACACTGAAGCTTTCTTT

v_gene: TRBV5-5
j_gene: TRBJ2-7
d_gene: TRBD1
abundance: NA
CDR3aa: CASRPGQGPYEQYF
CDR3nt: TGTGCCAGCAGGCCGGGACAGGGCCCCTACGAGCAGTACTTC

v_gene: TRBV2
j_gene: TRBJ2-3
d_gene: NA
abundance: NA
CDR3aa: CASSVRQNTDTQYF
CDR3nt: TGTGCCAGCAGTGTACGACAGAACACAGATACGCAGTATTTT

v_gene: TRBV6-5
j_gene: TRBJ2-1
d_gene: TRBD1
abundance: NA
CDR3aa: CASSYRGQSYNEQFF
CDR3nt: TGTGCCAGCAGTTACAGGGGGCAATCCTACAATGAGCAGTTCTTC

v_gene: TRBV28
j_gene: TRBJ1-5
d_gene: TRBD1
abundance: NA
CDR3aa: CASSLSSGGNQPQHF
CDR3nt: TGTGCCAGCAGTTTATCATCAGGGGGCAATCAACCCCAGCATTTT

v_gene: TRBV5-1
j_gene: TRBJ2-1
d_gene: TRBD1
abundance: NA
CDR3aa: CASSLTGQNYNEQFF
CDR3nt: TGCGCCAGCAGCTTAACGGGACAGAACTACAATGAGCAGTTCTTC

v_gene: TRBV4-3
j_gene: TRBJ2-1
d_gene: TRBD2
abundance: few
CDR3aa: CASSQVTSGVNEQFF
CDR3nt: TGCGCCAGCAGCCAAGTGACTAGCGGGGTCAATGAGCAGTTCTTC